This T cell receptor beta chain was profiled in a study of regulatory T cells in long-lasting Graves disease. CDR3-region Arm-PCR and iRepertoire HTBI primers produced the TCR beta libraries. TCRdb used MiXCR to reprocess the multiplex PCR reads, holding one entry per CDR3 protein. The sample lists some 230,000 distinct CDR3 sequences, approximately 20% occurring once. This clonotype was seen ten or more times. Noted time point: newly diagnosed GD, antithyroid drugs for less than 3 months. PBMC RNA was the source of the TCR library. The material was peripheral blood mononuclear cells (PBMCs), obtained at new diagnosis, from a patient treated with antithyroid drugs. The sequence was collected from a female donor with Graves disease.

The CDR3 nucleotides read TGTGCCAGCAGCCGAGAAGGTAGTGGCGGCTACACCTTC. Its translation is CASSREGSGGYTF. The V gene is TRBV13, the J gene TRBJ1-2; D call uncertain. Between the trimmed V and J ends, which lost 5 bases and 8 bases, there was a span of 15 bases. This CDR3 has 13 residues. Germline loops: CDR1 PRHDT, CDR2 FYEKMQ (reference sequence).